This entry concerns a single TCR beta chain. This clone was picked up a small number of times. The antigen it recognizes is unknown. No much larger clone exists at a distance of one base, and base qualities are not known. This sample was taken from a study of cytomegalovirus exposure and HLA in healthy donors (dated by TCRdb to between 2016 and 2019). Some background on the complete study: An earlier analysis of approximately 640 of the donors reported 276 Gb of sequence data and 117 million unique TCR beta sequences from about 200 million T cells. Roughly 320 gigabases of sequencing data and roughly 80 million unique TCR sequences made up an early release that covered fewer than 650 HLA-typed donors. Among the roughly 430 genotyped donors, around 81% belonged to the genetic ancestry cluster associated with self-reported Caucasian donors. Rather than drawing on any new phenotypic data, the later analysis identified candidate immune exposures from TCR beta sequences and the way those sequences occurred across donors. Across under 500 genotyped donors of the cohort, an average of about 220,000 unique TCR beta nucleotide sequences per donor were sequenced, and approximately 17% of those sequences were non-productive. Every repertoire in the discovery cohort had been generated on one and the same sequencing platform. Because of strong linkage in the cohort, a few DR-DQ haplotypes were treated as single units for association and clustering. Besides the first cohort of some 670 subjects, a separate validation cohort made up of 120 or so different subjects was used. An earlier analysis of approximately 580 of the donors used high-throughput TCR beta sequencing to judge whether each TCR beta V gene segment behaved as functional or pseudogenic. The study aimed to test whether cataloging public T cell receptors could reveal signatures of past pathogen exposure. The number of typed donors differed by locus: roughly 620-630 for A, B, C, DRB1 and DQB1; approximately 540 for DQA1; some 590 for DPA1; and roughly 470 for DPB1. HLA typing included class I and class II loci at four-digit resolution. Using immunosequencing, the study profiled T cell repertoires from fewer than 700 subjects and related those repertoires to cytomegalovirus serostatus. The study combined high-throughput TCR immunosequencing, statistical association of individual TCRs with disease status, and machine learning to predict cytomegalovirus infection status. Donor age, sex, ethnicity and CMV serostatus were compiled together with the repertoire data. In a later genetic analysis, genome-wide SNP genotypes for about 55% of the roughly 700 donors were used, and that subset was treated as a discovery cohort. In a later analysis, previously published TCR beta repertoires from hundreds of donors were re-analyzed and high-resolution HLA genotyping was added so that TCR occurrence patterns could be studied. Results and caveats for the whole study, not just this receptor: According to a later analysis, TCR association rates differed among HLA loci, with DRB1 alleles showing the most associated TCRs and HLA-C alleles showing the fewest. According to the authors, the approach could potentially be generalized to other disease states and immunological phenotypes. A further reported finding was that TCR beta sequences accurately predicted the HLA-A and HLA-B alleles for most subjects in the first cohort. In an earlier analysis of approximately 600 of the donors, most TCR beta V segments were observed in productive rearrangements about 87% or about 30% of the time, broadly matching IMGT annotations. A later analysis found that HLA-associated TCR beta chains were more clonally expanded and had lower generation probabilities than equally common non-associated chains. Linkage disequilibrium might explain the correlated functional status among segregating V segments, but an unknown experimental factor could not be ruled out. For the cohort, immune exposure information was limited to CMV serostatus. In vitro tests confirmed that three of the cytomegalovirus-associated TCR beta chains recognize cytomegalovirus antigens. The classifier was reported to diagnose cytomegalovirus status with high specificity and sensitivity in both the original cohort and the validation cohort. Sequencing depth was assumed to be roughly uniform across donors in the presence/absence analyses, though that assumption may not hold. According to a later analysis, parvovirus B19, influenza, CMV and Epstein-Barr virus appeared linked to several top co-occurrence clusters. Most TCR sequences were seen in very few donors, while some public TCRs were found in many individuals. Most CMV-associated TCR beta chains appeared to be HLA-restricted in a later analysis, and the HLA associations seemed to be driven largely by CMV exposure. Compared with the approximately 700-donor mean, donors in an Asian-associated ancestry cluster had fewer N-insertions in productive TCRs, according to a later genetic analysis. In a later genetic analysis, a missense DCLRE1C variant was associated with V-gene and J-gene trimming of TCR beta chains, and the association was replicated in an independent cohort. The study gave a list of more than 150 TCR beta chains associated with cytomegalovirus. Because counts were too low, some 17 rarely observed V segments, including chromosome 9 orphons, were left out of the earlier analysis of approximately 500 of the donors. When HLA alleles, especially DR and DQ, strongly co-occurred, TCR associations were difficult to assign to individual alleles. A cluster of highly shared sequence variants was judged likely to be a technical artifact of the sequencing pipeline. Some IMGT-functional V segments, including TRBV6-2 and TRBV6-3, could not be distinguished by the 87-base-pair reads and were therefore excluded. Because HLA typing was unavailable for some donors at each locus, only the typed subset was used in association tests. The cohort was sequenced for TCR beta chains only, and without alpha or paired-chain data the features that could be detected were limited. A later analysis associated roughly 17,000 TCR beta sequences with specific HLA alleles at a false discovery rate of 0.05.

V is cut back by 2 bases and J by 6 bases, with 12 bases in the junction unmatched. The germline V gene sets CDR1 to MNHEY and CDR2 to SVGAGI. The CDR3 goes from the cysteine to the phenylalanine over 16 residues. Only the CDR3 DNA is retained, 48 bases long and in frame from the first base. The method behind the library was the immunoSEQ multiplex PCR assay. For the multiplex PCR, a mixture combining 60 forward primers for TCR Vbeta segments and 13 reverse primers for TCR Jbeta segments was used. Amplification of the CDR3 region of rearranged TCR beta genes was performed with a multiplex PCR assay on genomic DNA. On the Illumina HiSeq System, the amplified TCR beta libraries were sequenced as 87-base-pair reads. Per the source publication's procedure: In a later analysis, 77 million or so unique TCR beta chains were counted across the 650 to 750 repertoires, and approximately 9.9 million of these chains were shared by at least two donors. Raw reads were error-corrected and collapsed into unique sequences by a nearest-neighbor algorithm in which closely related sequences were merged to remove PCR and sequencing errors. CDR3 sequences were aligned to IMGT reference sequences to assign V, D and J gene segments. For a sequence to be retained, a match of at least six nucleotides to both a V gene segment and a J gene segment was required. A rearrangement counted as productive if the CDR3 had no stop codons and remained in frame with V and J, and every other rearrangement counted as non-productive. Following IMGT convention, CDR3 was defined as the stretch from the second conserved V-encoded cysteine up to the conserved J-encoded phenylalanine. The earlier analysis of 500 to 600 of the donors excluded sequences that lacked an unambiguous match to a single V gene segment. In an earlier analysis of 587 of the donors, a V segment was called functional when productive rearrangements were above 56.7%, and segregating when the standard deviation between donors exceeded 5%. A statistical classification framework was developed to diagnose cytomegalovirus status using the catalog of TCR beta chain sequences. V and J gene assignment, in a later analysis, came from comparing TCR nucleotide sequences with IMGT/GENE-DB human TR gene sequences. The TCRdist pipeline was used in a later analysis to assign CDR3 sequences and most-parsimonious VDJ recombination scenarios. A later analysis defined each TCR beta chain by its CDR3 amino acid sequence plus V-gene family, and excluded reads lacking a unique V-gene family. A later analysis removed 592 highly shared, low-generation-probability nucleotide sequences to deal with suspected cross-contamination and a sequencing artifact. In a later analysis, a clonal expansion index for each public chain was calculated from normalized within-repertoire ranks of inferred template counts. In a later analysis, generation probabilities were computed with a VDJ recombination model fitted to out-of-frame rearrangements, and the resulting probabilities were checked against IGoR. Hypergeometric tests were used in a later analysis to score TCR-TCR, TCR-HLA and TCR-CMV co-occurrence, with a repertoire-size bias correction applied to the TCR pairs. To estimate false discovery rates, a later analysis permuted the HLA or CMV assignments 20 times. In a later analysis, co-occurring TCRs were grouped using DBSCAN, with TCRdist sequence similarity added in when clustering inside HLA-allele-positive subsets. Repertoires with fewer than 30,000 or more than 120,000 public chains, plus five repertoires with anomalous nucleotide sharing, were excluded from co-occurrence clustering. TCRdb carries this immuneACCESS record with in-frame sequences only. Its versions omit some clonotypes, under half of them owing to an unresolved V gene in the studies checked, with the rest unexplained. V and J calls and clone size are copied from that table; D and trimming were computed from the DNA. The sample table contains around 120,000 clones; only one count was recorded for roughly 69% of them. The top ten clonotypes cover 8% to 9.5% of the sample.

In total, 600 or so healthy bone marrow donors made up the cohort. At the time of sampling, all cohort members were nominally healthy, though unrecorded immune exposures were likely present. The donor tested CMV seropositive and was one of the 289 seropositive cohort members. Every donor gave a peripheral blood sample, and the peripheral blood mononuclear cells from that sample were used for TCR beta sequencing. Genomic DNA extraction from the blood cell samples was performed with the Qiagen DNeasy Blood Extraction Kit. Material: PBMCs. This clonotype was sampled from a woman between 40 and 55 years old in good health and CMV-seropositive. In this chain, TRBV6-5 is recombined with TRBJ2-7; TRBD2 agrees with 8 junctional bases. The CDR3 corresponds to CASSYEGLTGGFEQYF. The DNA reads as follows: TGTGCCAGCAGTTACGAGGGGCTGACGGGAGGGTTCGAGCAGTACTTC.